The 12 T cell receptor beta chains in this list originate from one sample, sequenced in a study of cytomegalovirus exposure and HLA in healthy donors. Use of 60 Vbeta and 13 Jbeta primers characterized the PCR. TCRdb's copy holds only in-frame clones and misses some; the assay was immunoSEQ multiplex PCR. Here the sample spans around 120,000 clones, 60% to 85% being singletons. The sequenced sample consisted of PBMCs. Receptor source: a woman aged 40 to 50 in good health and CMV-seronegative.

This CDR3 is CASSPGPQPYEQYF. DNA for the CDR3: TGTGCCAGCTCACCCGGCCCACAGCCCTACGAGCAGTACTTC. The chain combines TRBV18 with TRBJ2-7; D call uncertain. V lost 3 bases to trimming and J lost 2 bases, with 11 bases between them. The CDR3 is 14 residues long. Per the germline V gene, CDR1 is KGHSH and CDR2 is LQKENI. Full variable domain (rest looked up from reference TRBV18 and TRBJ2-7): NAGVMQNPRHLVRRRGQEARLRCSPMKGHSHVYWYRQLPEEGLKFMVYLQKENIIDESGMPKERFSAEFPKEGPSILRIQQVVRGDSAAYFCASSPGPQPYEQYFGPGTRLTVT.

This chain uses TRBV27 with TRBJ2-7; the match to TRBD1 covers 7 bases. The CDR3 loop spans 14 amino acids. Trimming cost V 5 bases and J 2 bases; bases outside gene matches: 6. Per germline, CDR1 MNHEY and CDR2 SMNVEV (reference sequence). The CDR3, as DNA: TGTGCCAGCAGTGTCACAGGGGCGACCTACGAGCAGTACTTC. As protein: CASSVTGATYEQYF.

V and J are TRBV18 and TRBJ2-7; possibly TRBD1 for D (5 bases). The CDR3 consists of 15 residues. Germline CDR1 reads KGHSH; CDR2 reads LQKENI. The V gene lost 3 bases and the J gene lost 6 bases, with 18 bases spanning the gap. The CDR3 DNA is TGTGCCAGCTCACCTCCCTCCCGGACAACCTTCGAGCAGTACTTC. Translated, it gives CASSPPSRTTFEQYF. Full variable domain (rest looked up from reference TRBV18 and TRBJ2-7): NAGVMQNPRHLVRRRGQEARLRCSPMKGHSHVYWYRQLPEEGLKFMVYLQKENIIDESGMPKERFSAEFPKEGPSILRIQQVVRGDSAAYFCASSPPSRTTFEQYFGPGTRLTVT.

This rearrangement joins TRBV11-1 to TRBJ1-4; 7 nucleotides agree with TRBD1. Germline CDR1 and CDR2: SGHAT and FQDESV (reference sequence). The CDR3 contains 14 residues. The V and J ends lost 3 bases and 7 bases, in that order; junction bases with no gene match: 5. CDR3 protein: CASSLGTVSEKLFF. As DNA, the CDR3 is TGTGCCAGCAGCTTGGGGACAGTGAGTGAAAAACTGTTTTTT.

This clone has just one count. CDR3 nucleotide sequence: TGTGCCAGCAGCTTTACGGTAGCCCGAAGACAGATCCCCTACGAGCAGTACTTC. It codes for CASSFTVARRQIPYEQYF. The chain joins TRBV5-5 to TRBJ2-7; a possible D gene is TRBD1 (5 bases). The ends were cut back, 2 bases at V and 2 bases at J, with 23 bases in the middle. Germline V gives CDR1 SGHKS, CDR2 YYEKEE (reference sequence). The CDR3 is 18 residues long.

V gene TRBV5-5 combines with J gene TRBJ2-5; D unclear. The ends were cut back, 9 bases at V and 2 bases at J, with 11 bases in the middle. The germline CDR1 and CDR2 sequences are SGHKS and YYEKEE (reference sequence). This CDR3 has 12 amino acids. CDR3 protein: CATTSGQETQYF. CDR3 sequence (DNA): TGTGCCACTACGTCTGGTCAAGAGACCCAGTACTTC.

J is TRBJ1-6 and V is TRBV6-1; 8 bases are a match to TRBD1. V gave up 1 base and J gave up 6 bases; unmatched junction bases: 2. The CDR3 is 15 amino acids. The germline V gene encodes CDR1 MNHNS and CDR2 SASEGT. CDR3 DNA: TGTGCCAGCAGTGAAGGGGGACAGGTTAATTCACCCCTCCACTTT. Amino acid sequence: CASSEGGQVNSPLHF.

The V call is TRBV5-4, the J call TRBJ1-2; a weak D match, TRBD1 (6 bases). The V gene lost 0 bases and the J gene lost 7 bases, with 13 bases spanning the gap. The CDR3 consists of 14 residues. In germline, CDR1 is SGHNT, CDR2 YYREEE (reference sequence). The DNA of the CDR3 is TGTGCCAGCAGCTTGGATTCAGGGGACGTTGGCTACACCTTC. Encoded protein: CASSLDSGDVGYTF.

This clone was seen a handful of times. V usage is TRBV4-2 and J usage is TRBJ1-4; a weak D match, TRBD1 (5 bases). Trimming removed 0 bases at V and 4 bases at J, with 12 bases between. Germline CDR1 is LGHNA and CDR2 is YNFKEQ. The CDR3 loop spans 16 amino acids. The chain's CDR3 is CASSQERQNNNEKLFF. CDR3 bases: TGTGCCAGCAGCCAAGAACGACAGAACAATAATGAAAAACTGTTTTTT.

The J gene is TRBJ2-2, the V gene TRBV7-7; 10 bases line up with TRBD1. CDR3 length: 15 residues. Germline CDR1 reads SSHAT; CDR2 reads FNYEAQ (reference sequence). Unmatched junction bases numbered 6, after V lost 5 bases and J lost 6 bases. Here the CDR3 reads CASSVGTGVSGELFF. As DNA, the CDR3 is TGTGCCAGCAGCGTCGGGACAGGGGTTTCCGGGGAGCTGTTTTTT.

This clone was recorded a few times. The J gene is TRBJ2-3, the V gene TRBV6-1, with TRBD2 as a possible D gene (6 bases). CDR3 length: 15 amino acids. Trimming cost V 3 bases and J 1 base, with 11 bases left between them. CDR1 and CDR2 from the germline V gene are MNHNS and SASEGT. As DNA, the CDR3 is TGTGCCAGCAGTGATGGGGCTAGCGGCACAGATACGCAGTATTTT. Its translation: CASSDGASGTDTQYF.

V and J are TRBV6-5 and TRBJ1-4; the D gene is possibly TRBD1 (5 bases). The CDR3 covers 15 residues. Germline V gene data show CDR1 as MNHEY and CDR2 as SVGAGI. Trimming cost V 6 bases and J 8 bases, with 19 bases left between them. The CDR3: CASRRGSGLGEKLFF. The CDR3 nucleotides read TGTGCCAGCAGACGCGGCTCAGGGCTGGGGGAAAAACTGTTTTTT.